The TCR beta chain described here comes from a study of identifying expanded T cells in peripheral blood. General observations from the study: Two-week clone count variance significantly increased as total template count grew.

A word on this clone: Its antigen is not known.

During the collection period, no donor immune events like infections were recorded. Some clones are missing from TCRdb's copy, which holds only in-frame ones; the method was immunoSEQ multiplex PCR. Of tens of thousands of clones in the sample, roughly 84% were seen once. The sequenced material came from blood. The sequence was collected from a person aged 18 to 75 in good health.

CDR3 sequence: CASSPGRSSYNEQFF. The CDR3 DNA follows: TGCGCCAGCAGCCCAGGAAGGAGCTCCTACAATGAGCAGTTCTTC. The rearrangement uses TRBV4-1 and TRBJ2-1; no clear D gene. Germline V CDR1 and CDR2: MGHRA, YSYEKL. V was shortened by 4 bases and J by 0 bases, with 10 bases between the two germline ends. The CDR3 loop spans 15 amino acids.